A selection of T cell receptor beta chains follows, all from one sample in a study of spatial heterogeneity in lung cancer. TCRdb reanalysed the 5' RACE reads using MiXCR and keeps one entry per CDR3 protein. Altogether thousands of distinct CDR3 sequences are present, around 17% being singletons, with the ten largest covering roughly 20%. Sequencing was performed on normal lung tissue next to the tumor, taken at surgery. The receptors derive from a male donor with early-stage non-small cell lung cancer. Each CDR3 is given with its conserved first and last residue. The D gene is left open where the match is weak. Expanded clones get a size class; other rows say once, few or many, or leave the size out.

TRBD1	TRBJ1-2	.	TRBV6-5	TGTGCCAGCCGTCCGACAGGGAAGGGACATGGCTACACCTTC	CASRPTGKGHGYTF
TRBD2	TRBJ2-1	many	TRBV11-1	TGTGCCAGCAGCTCAGGACTAGCGGGAGGGCCTGAGCAGTTCTTC	CASSSGLAGGPEQFF
.	TRBJ2-3	medium-sized	TRBV20-1	TGCAGTGCTTCCCGGTTGGATACGCAGTATTTT	CSASRLDTQYF
TRBD1	TRBJ2-5	.	TRBV18	TGTGCCAGCTCAGGCTCGACAGGGGGGGACGAGACCCAGTACTTC	CASSGSTGGDETQYF
.	TRBJ1-3	.	TRBV12-3/TRBV12-4	TGTGCCAGCAGTGTGCCGGGACCTTCTGGAAACACCATATATTTT	CASSVPGPSGNTIYF
.	TRBJ2-1	few	TRBV14	TGTGCCAGCAGCCAAGATAACTCTGCAGGAGTCCATGAGCAGTTCTTC	CASSQDNSAGVHEQFF
.	TRBJ2-3	medium-sized	TRBV10-1	TGCGCCAGCAGTGAAGGAATGAGCCATGAGACAGATACGCAGTATTTT	CASSEGMSHETDTQYF
TRBD2	TRBJ2-3	medium-sized	TRBV11-2	TGTGCCAGCAGCTTACTTGCTAGCGGGGGAAACACAGATACGCAGTATTTT	CASSLLASGGNTDTQYF
TRBD2	TRBJ2-4	medium-sized	TRBV11-2	TGTGCCAGCACCCCTAGTGGACTAGCGGGGCGTACGGCCAAAAACATTCAGTACTTC	CASTPSGLAGRTAKNIQYF
.	TRBJ1-5	.	TRBV20-1	TGCAGTGCGGCGGTCTTGGGAAATCAGCCCCAGCATTTT	CSAAVLGNQPQHF
.	TRBJ2-2	medium-sized	TRBV20-1	TGCAGTGCTAGCTTCGGGGTAGCGAACACCGGGGAGCTGTTTTTT	CSASFGVANTGELFF
TRBD2	TRBJ2-1	.	TRBV9	TGTGCCAGCAGCGTGACTAGCGGAATTATTGAGCAGTTCTTC	CASSVTSGIIEQFF
TRBD1	TRBJ1-1	many	TRBV7-8	TGTGCCAGCAGCGCTTTGGAGGGTTCAGGGGGGACTGAAGCTTTCTTT	CASSALEGSGGTEAFF
TRBD2	TRBJ2-2	many	TRBV20-1	TGCAGTGCTAGGCCTAGCGGACTAGCGGAGAACACCGGGGAGCTGTTTTTT	CSARPSGLAENTGELFF
.	TRBJ1-5	many	TRBV5-1	TGCGCCAGCAGCTTGGCGGCGGGTAGCAATCAGCCCCAGCATTTT	CASSLAAGSNQPQHF
.	TRBJ1-5	medium-sized	TRBV15	TGTGCCACCAGCAGTTCCATTGCAGGACAGCCCCAGCATTTT	CATSSSIAGQPQHF
TRBD1	TRBJ2-5	.	TRBV14	TGTGCCAGCAGCCTCTGGACAGGAGAGACCCAGTACTTC	CASSLWTGETQYF
TRBD2	TRBJ2-3	.	TRBV6-5	TGTGCCAGCAGGGTGACTAGCGGGAGATGGGATACGCAGTATTTT	CASRVTSGRWDTQYF
TRBD1	TRBJ1-4	many	TRBV7-2	TGTGCCAGTCAAGGGACAGGGAATGAAAAACTGTTTTTT	CASQGTGNEKLFF
.	TRBJ2-5	medium-sized	TRBV18	TGTGCCAGCGCGCAAGAGACCCAGTACTTC	CASAQETQYF
.	TRBJ2-1	medium-sized	TRBV20-1	TGCAGTGCTTCCCGGGAGTTTGAGCAGTTCTTC	CSASREFEQFF
.	TRBJ2-1	medium-sized	TRBV7-2	TGTGCCAGCAGCTTAGAACGGGAGACTCAGCAGTTCTTC	CASSLERETQQFF
TRBD1	TRBJ1-5	medium-sized	TRBV20-1	TGCAGTGCTAGCGGCCGGGACAGATCGAATCAGCCCCAGCATTTT	CSASGRDRSNQPQHF
TRBD1	TRBJ2-3	many	TRBV7-2	TGTGCCAGCAGCTCGGTCGGACAGGGGGATACGCAGTATTTT	CASSSVGQGDTQYF
.	TRBJ2-4	medium-sized	TRBV20-1	TGCAGTGCTCACCGGGGACACCTAGCCAAAAACATTCAGTACTTC	CSAHRGHLAKNIQYF
TRBD2	TRBJ2-2	many	TRBV30	TGTGCCTGGAACCTAGCGGGAGCTAACGGGGAGCTGTTTTTT	CAWNLAGANGELFF
TRBD2	TRBJ2-1	medium-sized	TRBV20-1	TGCAGTGCTATCCCTAGCGGGAGGGCCAATGAGCAGTTCTTC	CSAIPSGRANEQFF
.	TRBJ2-2	medium-sized	TRBV18	TGTGCCAGCTCACCCAGGCAGACGGACACCGGGGAGCTGTTTTTT	CASSPRQTDTGELFF
.	TRBJ2-7	few	TRBV11-1	TGTGCCAGCAGCTTTCGGGACGAGCAGTACTTC	CASSFRDEQYF
TRBD1	TRBJ1-2	many	TRBV3-1	TGTGCCAGCAGCCTTGACCCGGGACAGGGGGCTGCGTATTATGGCTACACCTTC	CASSLDPGQGAAYYGYTF
.	TRBJ2-3	medium-sized	TRBV12-3/TRBV12-4	TGTGCCAGCAGTTTACACAGGGAACCACCTGATACGCAGTATTTT	CASSLHREPPDTQYF
.	TRBJ2-5	hyperexpanded	TRBV7-6	TGTGCCAGCAGCTCCCCGTACGGGGCGGAGACCCAGTACTTC	CASSSPYGAETQYF
TRBD1	TRBJ1-1	medium-sized	TRBV5-1	TGCGCCAGCAGCTCATGGACAGGGGGCGCTGAAGCTTTCTTT	CASSSWTGGAEAFF
.	TRBJ1-1	many	TRBV27	TGTGCCAGCAGCCCATATGGACGGAACACTGAAGCTTTCTTT	CASSPYGRNTEAFF
TRBD1	TRBJ2-5	medium-sized	TRBV9	TGTGCCAGCAGCGTAGGGTCAGGGGGAAGCCAAGAGACCCAGTACTTC	CASSVGSGGSQETQYF
.	TRBJ2-5	large	TRBV7-9	TGTGCCAGCAGCTTAATGGAGACCCAGTACTTC	CASSLMETQYF
.	TRBJ1-2	many	TRBV12-3/TRBV12-4	TGTGCCAGCAGTTTAGAGCGACTCTGGACAGAAGGGGCTGGCTACACCTTC	CASSLERLWTEGAGYTF
TRBD2	TRBJ2-2	medium-sized	TRBV7-6	TGTGCCAGCAGCCCAGGGGGGGAGACTAGCGGTAACACCGGGGAGCTGTTTTTT	CASSPGGETSGNTGELFF
.	TRBJ2-1	medium-sized	TRBV29-1	TGCAGCGTTGAAGATAGGGGGGGGCTCACAGGCAGTGAGCAGTTCTTC	CSVEDRGGLTGSEQFF
TRBD1	TRBJ2-7	few	TRBV4-2	TGTGCCAGCAGCCTAGGGACAGGAGCGGTCGACGAGCAGTACTTC	CASSLGTGAVDEQYF
.	TRBJ1-2	few	TRBV5-6	TGTGCCAGCAGCTTCACAGTAAGCGCCCTCTATGGCTACACCTTC	CASSFTVSALYGYTF
TRBD1	TRBJ1-6	many	TRBV20-1	TGCAGTGCTAGGACAGGGCACTATAATTCACCCCTCCACTTT	CSARTGHYNSPLHF
.	TRBJ2-3	.	TRBV24-1	TGTGCCACCAGTGATCCTGGGGGCGGGACTTCAGGCACAGATACGCAGTATTTT	CATSDPGGGTSGTDTQYF
TRBD1	TRBJ2-1	medium-sized	TRBV25-1	TGTGCCAGCAGTGGATTCGGACAGGGATCCTACAATGAGCAGTTCTTC	CASSGFGQGSYNEQFF
.	TRBJ1-1	.	TRBV19	TGTGCCAGTAGTATTCGTATCACTGAAGCTTTCTTT	CASSIRITEAFF
.	TRBJ2-2	medium-sized	TRBV20-1	TGCAGTGCTAGAGAGGAGGATCGGGGCACCGGGGAGCTGTTTTTT	CSAREEDRGTGELFF
.	TRBJ1-1	medium-sized	TRBV27	TGTGCCAGCAGTCTGTTCTTCGAGGGGTCGAACACTGAAGCTTTCTTT	CASSLFFEGSNTEAFF
TRBD2	TRBJ2-3	few	TRBV4-2	TGTGCCAGCAGCCCTCGCCGGCGGGGGGTCACAGATACGCAGTATTTT	CASSPRRRGVTDTQYF
.	TRBJ1-3	few	TRBV12-3/TRBV12-4	TGTGCCAGCAGTCAACCGCAGGGAAGTGGTGGAAACACCATATATTTT	CASSQPQGSGGNTIYF
.	TRBJ2-3	many	TRBV6-2/TRBV6-3	TGTGCCAGCAGTTACAGGTTTGCGGGTACAGATACGCAGTATTTT	CASSYRFAGTDTQYF
TRBD1	TRBJ2-1	many	TRBV11-3	TGTGCCAGCAGCTTAACCGGACAGGCCTTGAAGCAGTTCTTC	CASSLTGQALKQFF